The T cell receptor beta chain under discussion was sequenced for a study of blood T cell repertoires in COVID-19. V was pared by 1 base and J by 0 bases, with 4 bases between. The germline V gene has CDR1 SGHDT and CDR2 YYEEEE. The CDR3 totals 13 residues. In terms of age and location, participants ranged from roughly 18 to 100 years and lived in about two dozen US areas. Participant-reported clinical history was the basis for cohort assignment. Recovered Cohort 3 donors showed two negative PCRs, clearance, or symptom resolution. In the study's own analysis: It was from reference gene primer amplification that nucleated cell counts were estimated. Sequenced by immunoSEQ multiplex PCR; TCRdb stores in-frame clones only, minus some. That table is the source of V, J and clone size, and D and trimming were worked out from the DNA. This table holds 150,000 to 250,000 clones, roughly 80% found once.

The TCR originated in a man aged 35 to 55 who had recovered from COVID-19. Sequencing was performed on PBMCs or T cells enriched from blood (not recorded which). The V and J genes are TRBV5-6 and TRBJ2-5; D remains unclear. This CDR3 reads CASSLPDQETQYF. CDR3 bases: TGTGCCAGCAGCTTGCCAGACCAAGAGACCCAGTACTTC.